Below are 16 T cell receptor beta chains sequenced from a single sample in a study of patients and donors after allogeneic stem cell transplantation. TCRdb analysed the RT-PCR reads with MiXCR anew, one entry per CDR3 protein. Of about 210,000 distinct CDR3 sequences listed, 35% to 45% were seen once; the top ten hold roughly 12%. What was sequenced was blood, either unsorted or a sorted T cell fraction (not recorded which). The receptors shown here come from a human donor who was either an allogeneic HSCT recipient or a stem cell or donor lymphocyte infusion donor (not recorded which). It is not recorded whose cells these are; they may come from a transplant donor.

V and J are TRBV5-5 and TRBJ2-5; D call uncertain. V gave up 5 bases and J gave up 2 bases, with 13 bases separating them. Germline V gives CDR1 SGHKS, CDR2 YYEKEE (reference sequence). The CDR3 is 14 residues long. CDR3: CASRNPDRQETQYF. CDR3 DNA: TGTGCCAGCAGAAACCCCGACCGACAAGAGACCCAGTACTTC.

In its sample, this clonotype was seen a few times. The chain carries TRBV20-1 and TRBJ2-1; TRBD2 matches at 10 bases. V trimming: 2 bases; J trimming: 0 bases; junction bases outside the gene matches: 19. The germline CDR1 and CDR2 sequences are DFQATT and SNEGSKA (reference sequence). CDR3 length: 21 residues. The CDR3 DNA sequence: TGCAGTGCTAGACCGCCCCCGCGAGCGGGGGGGACCCTCAGCTCCTACAATGAGCAGTTCTTC. Amino acids: CSARPPPRAGGTLSSYNEQFF.

The chain joins TRBV6-1 to TRBJ1-5, with TRBD1 identical over 7 bases. The CDR3 length is 16 residues. In germline, CDR1 is MNHNS, CDR2 SASEGT. V lost 3 bases and J lost 9; bases outside the gene matches: 14. The CDR3 DNA is TGTGCCAGCAGTGAGGTCTGGGACAGAGGACTCAGGCCCCAGCATTTT. It encodes CASSEVWDRGLRPQHF.

This clonotype has just a few counts. The chain joins TRBV7-2 to TRBJ1-6; perhaps TRBD1 as D (5 bases). The ends were cut back, 4 bases at V and 10 bases at J, with 17 bases in the middle. This CDR3 is 15 amino acids long. Germline values: CDR1 SGHTA, CDR2 FQGNSA. The CDR3 sequence is CASSSNRSLRSPLHF. The CDR3 region has the DNA TGTGCCAGCAGCTCAAACAGGTCACTAAGATCACCCCTCCACTTT.

The chain uses TRBV28 and TRBJ1-6; D call uncertain. Germline-derived CDR1 and CDR2 are MDHEN and SYDVKM. This CDR3 comprises 16 residues. Deletions cut 6 bases from V and 0 bases from J, with 12 bases between. This chain's CDR3 is CASRPESSSYNSPLHF. Written as DNA, the CDR3 is TGTGCCAGCAGACCAGAGTCGAGCTCCTATAATTCACCCCTCCACTTT.

The CDR3 DNA follows: TGTGCCAGCAGTCGGTTCGACAATGAGCAGTTCTTC. Amino acids: CASSRFDNEQFF. The genes are TRBV7-6 and TRBJ2-1; D call uncertain. Germline assignment: CDR1 SGHVS and CDR2 FNYEAQ. The CDR3 length is 12 residues. Trimming took 6 bases from V and 5 from J, leaving 8 bases between them.

This clonotype was picked up a small number of times. This chain uses TRBV7-7 with TRBJ1-4; D is unresolved. This CDR3 has 13 amino acids. The V gene lost 4 bases and the J gene lost 4 bases, with 7 bases spanning the gap. Germline CDR1 SSHAT, CDR2 FNYEAQ (reference sequence). The CDR3 nucleotides read TGTGCCAGCAGCTCCGACCTTAATGAAAAACTGTTTTTT. It translates to CASSSDLNEKLFF.

V usage is TRBV9 and J usage is TRBJ2-7; 9 bases fit TRBD1. The CDR3 contains 15 residues. The junction had 5 bases not matched to a gene; V was cut back by 0 bases and J by 4 bases. The germline CDR1 and CDR2 sequences are SGDLS and YYNGEE. DNA of the CDR3: TGTGCCAGCAGCGTAGGAACACAGGGGGCTTACGAGCAGTACTTC. Amino acids: CASSVGTQGAYEQYF.

V and J are TRBV7-2 and TRBJ1-4; D may be TRBD1 (6 bases). Trimming took 4 bases from V and 7 from J, leaving 16 bases between them. Looked up from germline, CDR1 is SGHTA and CDR2 is FQGNSA. This CDR3 comprises 15 residues. This CDR3 reads CASSYQGSVSEKLFF. The CDR3 region has the DNA TGTGCCAGCAGCTACCAGGGGTCGGTCAGTGAAAAACTGTTTTTT.

This clonotype has only a few counts. The chain is built from TRBV27 and TRBJ2-7; 8 bases align to TRBD1. The CDR3 extends over 14 amino acids. V was pared by 4 bases and J by 5 bases, with 7 bases of the junction left unmatched. The germline CDR1 and CDR2 sequences are MNHEY and SMNVEV (reference sequence). Written as DNA, the CDR3 is TGTGCCAGCAGTTACAGGACAGGGCGCGACGAGCAGTACTTC. It yields the protein CASSYRTGRDEQYF.

This chain connects TRBV24-1 to TRBJ2-1; D remains ambiguous. Germline CDR1 reads KGHDR; CDR2 reads SFDVKD. The CDR3 has 12 residues. V was pared by 3 bases and J by 4 bases, with 3 bases between. The CDR3 loop is CATSDRYNEQFF. The CDR3 nucleotides read TGTGCCACCAGTGATCGATACAATGAGCAGTTCTTC.

In its sample, this clonotype was seen a few times. This chain links TRBV5-1 with TRBJ2-4; 9 nucleotides agree with TRBD1. CDR1 is SGHRS and CDR2 is YFSETQ in the germline V gene. Unmatched junction bases numbered 7, after V lost 4 bases and J lost 2 bases. This CDR3 is built from 16 residues. The CDR3 loop is CASSTGGAGSKNIQYF. CDR3 coding DNA: TGCGCCAGCAGCACAGGGGGCGCGGGATCCAAAAACATTCAGTACTTC.

The J gene is TRBJ2-3, the V gene TRBV7-2, with TRBD2 matching 8 bases. The CDR3 spans 16 residues. Losses at the gene ends were 4 bases for V and 5 bases for J; bases not matched to a gene: 11. Germline-derived CDR1 and CDR2 are SGHTA and FQGNSA. The CDR3 protein is CASSSLGGAVLDTQYF. CDR3 bases: TGTGCCAGCAGCTCACTCGGGGGGGCCGTTTTAGATACGCAGTATTTT.

The genes are TRBV20-1 and TRBJ2-3, with D unresolved. The germline V gene encodes CDR1 DFQATT and CDR2 SNEGSKA (reference sequence). Trimming stripped 1 base from V and 6 bases from J, with 2 bases between. The CDR3 is 10 amino acids. The CDR3 DNA reads as TGCAGTGCTAGAGTCGATACGCAGTATTTT. Its translation is CSARVDTQYF.

The chain couples TRBV12-3 or TRBV12-4 to TRBJ1-4, with D perhaps matching TRBD1 (6 bases). V was cut by 5 bases and J by 0 bases, with 13 bases left in between. This CDR3 is built from 16 residues. The CDR3 loop is CASSHPGHPTNEKLFF. The CDR3 DNA is TGTGCCAGCAGTCACCCGGGACACCCAACTAATGAAAAACTGTTTTTT.

The rearrangement links TRBV7-6 to TRBJ1-3; D is ambiguous. V was pared by 4 bases and J by 2 bases, with 6 bases between. From germline, CDR1 is SGHVS and CDR2 FNYEAQ. The CDR3 runs 13 residues. The CDR3 nucleotides read TGTGCCAGCAGCTCGTCCGCTGGAAACACCATATATTTT. It codes for CASSSSAGNTIYF.